This is a list of T cell receptor beta chains from one sample in a study of blood T cell repertoires in COVID-19. TCRdb's copy holds only in-frame clones and misses some; the assay was immunoSEQ multiplex PCR. The data show fewer than 350,000 clones, 88% seen once. The sequencing input was peripheral blood. These receptor sequences come from a man aged 18-30 years with active or convalescent COVID-19. Both conserved end residues are part of each CDR3. The D gene is left open where the match is weak. A clone size is listed for some rows: how often the clone was seen (once, few, many), or a class if it is expanded.

d_call | cdr3_length | clone_size | j_call | v_call | cdr3_nt | cdr3_aa
- | 14 | - | TRBJ2-3 | TRBV27 | TGTGCCAGCAGTTTATGGGGCAGTACAGATACGCAGTATTTT | CASSLWGSTDTQYF
- | 15 | once | TRBJ1-1 | TRBV5-5 | TGTGCCAGCAGCTTGGGAATTCGAGGTGGCACTGAAGCTTTCTTT | CASSLGIRGGTEAFF
TRBD1 | 15 | - | TRBJ2-7 | TRBV2 | TGTGCCAGCAGTGAATGGGACAGGGGGAGGTACGAGCAGTACTTC | CASSEWDRGRYEQYF
TRBD2 | 17 | few | TRBJ2-1 | TRBV5-4 | TGTGCCAGCAGCTCTCTAGCGGGGGCGGGCTCCTACAATGAGCAGTTCTTC | CASSSLAGAGSYNEQFF
- | 16 | - | TRBJ2-1 | TRBV11-2 | TGTGCCAGCAGCTTAGGAAGTAGCTATACCTACAATGAGCAGTTCTTC | CASSLGSSYTYNEQFF
TRBD1 | 16 | - | TRBJ2-5 | TRBV5-6 | TGTGCCAGCAGCGCCGGGACAGGGGGCGGGGTAGAGACCCAGTACTTC | CASSAGTGGGVETQYF
- | 14 | - | TRBJ1-3 | TRBV6-5 | TGTGCCAGCAGTTACGGGGGACTCGGAAACACCATATATTTT | CASSYGGLGNTIYF
- | 13 | - | TRBJ2-7 | TRBV5-4 | TGTGCCAGCAGCTTTGGCAGCTCCTACGAGCAGTACTTC | CASSFGSSYEQYF
- | 15 | - | TRBJ1-1 | TRBV27 | TGTGCCAGCAGTTTATCCCCCAGAGGGATCACTGAAGCTTTCTTT | CASSLSPRGITEAFF
- | 14 | - | TRBJ1-6 | TRBV2 | TGTGCCAGCAGTGAAGGTTTCGAGGAGCCACCCCTCCACTTT | CASSEGFEEPPLHF
TRBD2 | 16 | - | TRBJ2-2 | TRBV6-5 | TGTGCCAGCAGTTACGGAGCGGGGAGGTCGGACGGGGAGCTGTTTTTT | CASSYGAGRSDGELFF
- | 13 | - | TRBJ1-3 | TRBV14 | TGTGCCAGCAGCCAACAAACAGGTGGCACCATATATTTT | CASSQQTGGTIYF
TRBD1 | 14 | - | TRBJ1-2 | TRBV6-5 | TGTGCCAGCAGCGATGGGACAGGCAGCTATGGCTACACCTTC | CASSDGTGSYGYTF
- | 13 | - | TRBJ1-5 | TRBV10-3 | TGTGCCATCAGTGACAAGGGGTTGCAGCCCCAGCATTTT | CAISDKGLQPQHF
- | 16 | - | TRBJ1-5 | TRBV21-1 | TGTGCCAGCAGCAAAATACGAGGGATTAGCAATCAGCCCCAGCATTTT | CASSKIRGISNQPQHF
TRBD2 | 14 | - | TRBJ2-5 | TRBV7-6 | TGTGCCAGCAGCCTAGCGGGGGGGCAGGAGACCCAGTACTTC | CASSLAGGQETQYF
TRBD1 | 16 | - | TRBJ1-2 | TRBV6-5 | TGTGCCAGCAGTTACGGGGGACAGGGATCCAACTATGGCTACACCTTC | CASSYGGQGSNYGYTF
- | 13 | - | TRBJ2-1 | TRBV2 | TGTGCCAGCAGTGAGACAGTCTACAATGAGCAGTTCTTC | CASSETVYNEQFF
TRBD1 | 14 | - | TRBJ2-3 | TRBV6-5 | TGTGCCAGCGGTCCTGGACAGGGGACAGATACGCAGTATTTT | CASGPGQGTDTQYF
TRBD1 | 15 | few | TRBJ1-6 | TRBV6-5 | TGTGCCAGCAGTCCGACAGGGGAAGGCGGCTCACCCCTCCACTTT | CASSPTGEGGSPLHF
- | 14 | - | TRBJ1-1 | TRBV18 | TGTGCCAGCTCACCGTCGGGGAAGTTTACTGAAGCTTTCTTT | CASSPSGKFTEAFF
- | 16 | - | TRBJ2-3 | TRBV27 | TGTGCCAGCAGTATAGCAAGTTCGGCCCCCGGCGATACGCAGTATTTT | CASSIASSAPGDTQYF
TRBD1 | 14 | - | TRBJ1-2 | TRBV25-1 | TGTGCCAGCAGTGTGACAGGGGGAGGATCTGGCTACACCTTC | CASSVTGGGSGYTF
- | 12 | - | TRBJ1-2 | TRBV7-9 | TGTACTTCGGAAGGGGTCGGCTATGGCTACACCTTC | CTSEGVGYGYTF
- | 14 | - | TRBJ2-7 | TRBV6-6 | TGTGCCAGCAGCTCCCGAGCCCTTCAATACGAGCAGTACTTC | CASSSRALQYEQYF
- | 15 | - | TRBJ1-3 | TRBV2 | TGTGCCAGCAGGGGGTGGGACATTTCTGGAAACACCATATATTTT | CASRGWDISGNTIYF
- | 15 | - | TRBJ2-7 | TRBV5-1 | TGCGCCAGCAGCCCACCCGGGACAAAGACCCACGAGCAGTACTTC | CASSPPGTKTHEQYF
- | 15 | few | TRBJ1-2 | TRBV29-1 | TGCAGCGTTGAAGGGACGACATCGAGGGACTATGGCTACACCTTC | CSVEGTTSRDYGYTF
TRBD1 | 15 | once | TRBJ2-1 | TRBV27 | TGTGCCAGCAGTCCTTACCCGGGACAGGGAGTTTCGCAGTTCTTC | CASSPYPGQGVSQFF
- | 12 | - | TRBJ2-7 | TRBV27 | TGTGCCAGCAAGGGACAACCGTACGAGCAGTACTTC | CASKGQPYEQYF
TRBD2 | 17 | - | TRBJ2-5 | TRBV7-2 | TGTGCCAGCAGCTTAGCGATACTAGCGGGGGTACAAGAGACCCAGTACTTC | CASSLAILAGVQETQYF
- | 13 | - | TRBJ2-7 | TRBV10-1 | TGCGCCAGCAGTTTCGGGATCCAGTACGAGCAGTACTTC | CASSFGIQYEQYF
- | 14 | - | TRBJ2-7 | TRBV27 | TGTGCCAGCAGTTTAGGCAGGGGTCCCTACGAGCAGTACTTC | CASSLGRGPYEQYF
TRBD1 | 14 | once | TRBJ1-2 | TRBV9 | TGTGCCAGCAGCGCCTCACAGGGGTCCGGTGACTACACCTTC | CASSASQGSGDYTF